Reported below is one T cell receptor beta chain. The antigen is undetermined. A modified ARM-PCR protocol with three rounds of nested PCR amplified TCRbeta. TCRdb re-derived calls from the multiplex PCR reads in MiXCR, one entry per CDR3 protein. The sample shows some 93,000 distinct CDR3 sequences, just over 65% of them seen only once. The record originates from a study of tumor and adjacent non-tumor tissue in lung cancer. As for the study in general: Patients comprised about a dozen adenocarcinoma, a couple of squamous cell carcinoma and 1 small cell lung cancer. Samples averaged roughly 4.3 million productive TCRbeta reads each. Whole-study findings and limits: In normal lung, the top 100 clones were significantly more dominant than in tumor. Patients with more diverse tumor TCRs had worse survival.

Trimming shortened V by 1 base and J by 9 bases, and 16 bases separated the two germline ends. Germline V gene data show CDR1 as MNHNS and CDR2 as SASEGT. This CDR3 contains 15 residues. No cell sorting was done before RNA was extracted from the tissue. The TCR was taken from a man between 60 and 75 years old with non-small cell lung cancer. V and J are TRBV6-1 and TRBJ2-1; tentatively, D is TRBD2 (6 bases). Sequenced input: lung tumor tissue. The CDR3 DNA follows: TGTGCCAGCAGTGAAGGAGCTATCGGGAGACGTGAGCAGTTCTTC. This translates into CASSEGAIGRREQFF.